This TCR beta chain is from a study of T cell responses to AZD1222 COVID-19 vaccine. This clone was observed a handful of times. Repertoires were generated with immunoSEQ multiplex PCR, while TCRdb's copy carries only in-frame clones and drops some. Of about 75,000 clones in the sample, 88% were seen once. V dropped 7 bases and J dropped 0 bases, with 13 bases sitting between them. Germline V gives CDR1 LNHDA, CDR2 SQIVND (reference sequence). There are 15 residues in the CDR3. The sample here was peripheral blood, taken 28 days after the second dose of the MenACWY control vaccine. The sequence came from an adult who received the MenACWY meningococcal vaccine as a control. This chain uses TRBV19 with TRBJ1-5; D unresolved. As DNA, the CDR3 is TGTGCCAGTACCAAAGGGTTGAATAGCAATCAGCCCCAGCATTTT. Its protein is CASTKGLNSNQPQHF.